This T cell receptor beta chain appears in the sequencing data of a study of CD8 T cells in Susac syndrome. Those who served as multiple sclerosis controls were treatment-naive patients with stable or active relapsing-remitting disease. An amount of RNA that ranged from 0.5 to 1 ug was reverse transcribed with random hexamers. TCR beta CDR3 was amplified by immunoSEQ multiplex PCR. This amplification extended across 54 Vbeta and 13 Jbeta segments. TCRdb passed the immunoSEQ multiplex PCR reads through MiXCR, listing each CDR3 protein once. The sample includes almost 450,000 distinct CDR3 sequences, approximately 85% of them seen just once. The CDR3 is 14 amino acids. The ends were cut back, 5 bases at V and 2 bases at J, with 13 bases in the middle. Germline CDR1 and CDR2: MNHEY and SVGAGI.

The chain links TRBV6-5 to TRBJ2-7; the D gene is possibly TRBD1 (5 bases). Sequenced input: CD8+ T cells from PBMCs. The clonotype was recovered from a human donor with multiple sclerosis. CDR3: CASSARGKTYEQYF. The CDR3 DNA sequence: TGTGCCAGCAGTGCTAGGGGAAAGACCTACGAGCAGTACTTC.